The next 15 T cell receptor beta chains were all read from a single sample in a study of T cell clones after liver transplantation (dated by TCRdb to about 2019). The library was built by means of the immunoSEQ multiplex PCR assay. In its TCRdb copy, this immuneACCESS table keeps in-frame sequences only and misses some clones. Where compared with another copy, unresolved V genes explain less than half of these, and the others have no known cause. Present in this sample are tens of thousands of clones, over 70% of which were seen just once. Together, the top ten hold approximately 0.79% of the sample. The sample here was CD4+ T cells from blood, taken 12 months after liver transplant. The receptor source for this set is a human patient who received a liver transplant. After a transplant, certain T cells may trace back to the graft donor.

The rearrangement joins TRBV20-1 to TRBJ1-2, with a weak D call TRBD1 (6 bases). With 6 bases removed from V and 6 bases from J, the gap between germline ends came to 8 bases. The length of the CDR3 is 10 residues. Per germline, CDR1 DFQATT and CDR2 SNEGSKA (reference sequence). The CDR3 DNA is TGCAGTGCCCAGGGGAATGGCTACACCTTC. Amino acid sequence: CSAQGNGYTF.

The chain links TRBV18 to TRBJ2-5; D call uncertain. CDR1 is KGHSH, CDR2 LQKENI, per germline. CDR3 length equals 12 residues. With 3 bases removed from V and 5 bases from J, the gap between germline ends came to 7 bases. CDR3 DNA: TGTGCCAGCTCACCCTTGGGTGAGACCCAGTACTTC. This codes for CASSPLGETQYF.

Comments on this clone: One end of the junction does not line up with germline, which may come from a read error. The chain has TRBV7-7 and TRBJ2-3; 14 bases are a match to TRBD2. CDR3 length: 16 amino acids. Germline V lookup: CDR1 SSHAT, CDR2 FNYEAQ (reference sequence). CDR3 sequence: CASSPGLAGATDTQYF. CDR3 DNA: TGTGCTAGCAGCCCGGGACTAGCGGGAGCCACAGATACGCAGTATTTT.

Notes on this clone: A junction boundary mismatches the germline segment, possibly from a read error. V and J are TRBV7-7 and TRBJ1-3; no firm D call. CDR3 length: 15 amino acids. The germline CDR1 and CDR2 sequences are SSHAT and FNYEAQ (reference sequence). CDR3: CASSIDQAPGNTIYF. For the CDR3, the DNA is TGTGCTAGCAGCATAGACCAGGCGCCTGGAAACACCATATATTTT. Complete variable domain (other parts from reference TRBV7-7 and TRBJ1-3): GAGVSQSPRYKVTKRGQDVTLRCDPISSHATLYWYQQALGQGPEFLTYFNYEAQPDKSGLPSDRFSAERPEGSISTLTIQRTEQRDSAMYRCASSIDQAPGNTIYFGEGSWLTVV.

This clone was detected only a few times. This chain links TRBV5-1 with TRBJ1-1; 10 positions match TRBD1. The CDR3 totals 15 residues. The J segment lost 4 bases and the V segment lost 0 bases, leaving 3 bases of the junction unmatched. In germline, CDR1 is SGHRS, CDR2 YFSETQ. CDR3 region: CASSLEGTGVTEAFF. As DNA, the CDR3 is TGCGCCAGCAGCTTGGAAGGGACAGGGGTCACTGAAGCTTTCTTT.

The CDR3 nucleotides are TGTGCCAGCAGCGTGAGGGAGACCCAGTACTTC. Protein product: CASSVRETQYF. The chain employs TRBV5-4 and TRBJ2-5; D ambiguous. Germline CDR1 is SGHNT and CDR2 is YYREEE (reference sequence). CDR3 length: 11 residues. Trimming cost V 4 bases and J 5 bases, with 6 bases left between them.

The chain employs TRBV30 and TRBJ2-4; D tentatively fits TRBD1 or TRBD2 (7 bases each). Trimming took 4 bases from V and 8 from J, leaving 9 bases between them. CDR1 and CDR2 (germline): GTSNPN, SVGIG (reference sequence). The CDR3 consists of 11 residues. CDR3 DNA: TGTGCCTGGACAGGGGGGGACATTCAGTACTTC. It encodes CAWTGGDIQYF.

This clone has just one count. The genes are TRBV28 and TRBJ1-2; 8 bases agree with TRBD1. The CDR3 covers 19 residues. The V and J ends lost 1 base and 0 bases, in that order; junction bases with no gene match: 13. Germline-derived CDR1 and CDR2 are MDHEN and SYDVKM. DNA for the CDR3: TGTGCCAGCAGTTTATCTACCCGGGCAGGGGGCGTTTCTAACTATGGCTACACCTTC. Protein product: CASSLSTRAGGVSNYGYTF.

Of note for this clone: The same CDR3 arises from other DNA sequences in this sample as well. CDR3 sequence (DNA): TGTGCCAGCAGTAACACAGATACGCAGTATTTT. It translates to CASSNTDTQYF. The gene calls are TRBV27 and TRBJ2-3; D is uncertain. Germline-derived CDR1 and CDR2 are MNHEY and SMNVEV (reference sequence). V was clipped by 5 bases and J by 2 bases, with 2 bases between them. This CDR3 comprises 11 residues.

This sequence joins TRBV7-2 and TRBJ1-2; 7 bases are shared with TRBD1. V shed 5 bases, J shed 5 bases, and the junction held 5 bases outside the gene matches. Germline V lookup: CDR1 SGHTA, CDR2 FQGNSA. This CDR3 comprises 13 residues. The DNA for the CDR3 is TGTGCCAGCAGCGCCTCGGGACAGTATGGCTACACCTTC. The encoded protein is CASSASGQYGYTF.

J is TRBJ1-2 and V is TRBV15; tentatively, D is TRBD1 (6 bases). The V gene's germline CDR1 is LNHNV and CDR2 YYDKDF (reference sequence). The CDR3 has 16 residues. V was shortened by 1 base and J by 0 bases, with 12 bases between the two germline ends. The CDR3 region is CATSRGKGQANYGYTF. CDR3 bases: TGTGCCACCAGCAGAGGAAAGGGACAAGCTAACTATGGCTACACCTTC.

The chain couples TRBV19 to TRBJ1-4; TRBD1 might be the D (5 bases). With 3 bases removed from V and 9 bases from J, the gap between germline ends came to 14 bases. This CDR3 region has 14 residues. Per germline, CDR1 LNHDA and CDR2 SQIVND (reference sequence). CDR3 loop: CASSIAGGDQKLFF. The CDR3 DNA follows: TGTGCCAGTAGTATCGCCGGGGGGGACCAAAAACTGTTTTTT. Combining the CDR3 with reference TRBV19 and TRBJ1-4 gives the whole variable domain DGGITQSPKYLFRKEGQNVTLSCEQNLNHDAMYWYRQDPGQGLRLIYYSQIVNDFQKGDIAEGYSVSREKKESFPLTVTSAQKNPTAFYLCASSIAGGDQKLFFGSGTQLSVL.

The J gene is TRBJ2-2, the V gene TRBV5-1; 7 bases are a match to TRBD2. V shed 5 bases and J 3 bases; nucleotides not matched to a gene: 10. CDR1 and CDR2 (germline): SGHRS, YFSETQ. The length of the CDR3 is 16 residues. CDR3 protein: CASSYRGGSDTGELFF. The CDR3 nucleotides are TGCGCCAGCAGTTACCGGGGCGGGAGCGACACCGGGGAGCTGTTTTTT.

The chain carries TRBV7-6 and TRBJ2-7; D is tentatively TRBD1 or TRBD2 (5 bases each). Trimming stripped 5 bases from V and 5 bases from J, with 13 bases between. CDR1 is SGHVS and CDR2 is FNYEAQ in the germline V gene. The CDR3 sequence is 13 residues long. The CDR3 loop reads CASSPAGDHEQYF. The CDR3 DNA sequence: TGTGCCAGCAGCCCAGCTGGGGACCACGAGCAGTACTTC.

V gene TRBV18 combines with J gene TRBJ1-5; D remains ambiguous. The germline V gene has CDR1 KGHSH and CDR2 LQKENI. Trimming left V 8 bases short and J 4 bases short, with 12 bases between. The CDR3 length is 13 residues. Here the CDR3 reads CASGPEANQPQHF. In DNA, the CDR3 is TGTGCCAGCGGCCCGGAGGCGAATCAGCCCCAGCATTTT.